These T cell receptor beta chains were read from a single sample in a study of CD8+ T cells in alopecia areata. Assay: immunoSEQ multiplex PCR; the TCRdb copy retains only in-frame clones and omits some. The data show fewer than 200,000 clones, around three fifths seen once. The sequenced sample was CD4+ T cells sorted from blood, obtained at week 0. The receptors stem from a human donor with alopecia areata. Both conserved end residues are part of each CDR3. A D gene is named only where the DNA matches it firmly. A row's size may be missing; if present it is once, few, many or a size class.

J: TRBJ2-3
size: few
V: TRBV18
D: TRBD1
CDR3: CASSPGDSADTQYF
DNA: TGTGCCAGCTCACCTGGGGACAGCGCAGATACGCAGTATTTT

J: TRBJ2-5
size: NA
V: TRBV2
D: NA
CDR3: CASSQETQYF
DNA: TGTGCCAGCAGTCAAGAGACCCAGTACTTC

J: TRBJ2-5
size: few
V: TRBV5-1
D: TRBD2
CDR3: CASSPGTSEGGETQYF
DNA: TGCGCCAGCAGCCCCGGGACTAGCGAAGGGGGGGAGACCCAGTACTTC

J: TRBJ2-5
size: few
V: TRBV7-9
D: NA
CDR3: CASTPLPGTNQETQYF
DNA: TGTGCCAGCACCCCCCTCCCCGGGACAAACCAAGAGACCCAGTACTTC

J: TRBJ2-7
size: few
V: TRBV5-1
D: TRBD1
CDR3: CASSGQGPSNAYEQYF
DNA: TGCGCCAGCAGCGGACAGGGACCCTCTAACGCCTACGAGCAGTACTTC

J: TRBJ1-1
size: NA
V: TRBV4-1
D: NA
CDR3: CASSRQEQGITEAFF
DNA: TGCGCCAGCAGCCGACAGGAACAGGGTATCACTGAAGCTTTCTTT

J: TRBJ1-6
size: NA
V: TRBV7-9
D: NA
CDR3: CASSPPLGRPNSPLHF
DNA: TGTGCCAGCAGCCCCCCCCTTGGACGGCCTAATTCACCCCTCCACTTT

J: TRBJ2-7
size: NA
V: TRBV27
D: NA
CDR3: CASSLSPEAASYEQYF
DNA: TGTGCCAGCAGTTTAAGCCCGGAGGCCGCCTCCTACGAGCAGTACTTC

J: TRBJ2-7
size: few
V: TRBV29-1
D: NA
CDR3: CSVGEAPLIYEQYF
DNA: TGCAGCGTTGGGGAGGCACCCTTGATATACGAGCAGTACTTC

J: TRBJ1-1
size: once
V: TRBV29-1
D: NA
CDR3: CSVLRPINSGTLNTEAFF
DNA: TGCAGCGTTCTCAGGCCCATAAACTCCGGGACGTTGAACACTGAAGCTTTCTTT

J: TRBJ1-1
size: NA
V: TRBV2
D: NA
CDR3: CASRAGTLNTEAFF
DNA: TGTGCCAGCAGGGCCGGGACTTTGAACACTGAAGCTTTCTTT

J: TRBJ2-1
size: NA
V: TRBV5-1
D: NA
CDR3: CASSGNIYPTTTEQFF
DNA: TGCGCCAGCAGCGGAAACATTTACCCGACCACCACTGAGCAGTTCTTC

J: TRBJ2-3
size: once
V: TRBV4-2
D: NA
CDR3: CASSQEPFNTDTQYF
DNA: TGTGCCAGCAGCCAAGAGCCCTTCAACACAGATACGCAGTATTTT

J: TRBJ2-5
size: NA
V: TRBV5-1
D: NA
CDR3: CASSMQPQETQYF
DNA: TGCGCCAGCAGTATGCAGCCCCAAGAGACCCAGTACTTC

J: TRBJ2-1
size: NA
V: TRBV29-1
D: TRBD2
CDR3: CSAEPGLAPVGEQFF
DNA: TGCAGCGCCGAACCTGGACTAGCTCCCGTCGGTGAGCAGTTCTTC

J: TRBJ1-2
size: NA
V: TRBV7-8
D: NA
CDR3: CASSLASQPSPYGYTF
DNA: TGTGCCAGCAGCTTAGCGAGCCAGCCGTCGCCCTATGGCTACACCTTC

J: TRBJ2-2
size: NA
V: TRBV10-3
D: TRBD2
CDR3: CAISSSGGNTGELFF
DNA: TGTGCCATCAGCTCTAGCGGGGGAAACACCGGGGAGCTGTTTTTT

J: TRBJ1-2
size: NA
V: TRBV27
D: NA
CDR3: CASSSTGLGNYGYTF
DNA: TGTGCCAGCAGTTCCACAGGGCTAGGGAACTATGGCTACACCTTC

J: TRBJ2-7
size: NA
V: TRBV29-1
D: TRBD1
CDR3: CSVQTGGSYEQYF
DNA: TGCAGCGTTCAAACAGGGGGTAGCTACGAGCAGTACTTC

J: TRBJ2-3
size: few
V: TRBV5-1
D: TRBD1
CDR3: CASSKQTGGLDTQYF
DNA: TGCGCCAGCAGCAAGCAGACAGGGGGGTTAGATACGCAGTATTTT

J: TRBJ1-2
size: NA
V: TRBV5-1
D: TRBD1
CDR3: CASSSGQGSYGYTF
DNA: TGCGCCAGCAGCTCAGGACAGGGATCCTATGGCTACACCTTC

J: TRBJ2-5
size: NA
V: TRBV30
D: NA
CDR3: CAWSGTLRGETQYF
DNA: TGTGCCTGGAGTGGAACCCTCCGGGGAGAGACCCAGTACTTC

J: TRBJ2-7
size: NA
V: TRBV4-1
D: TRBD1
CDR3: CASSQGGQGSYEQYF
DNA: TGCGCCAGCAGCCAAGGGGGACAGGGATCCTACGAGCAGTACTTC

J: TRBJ2-7
size: few
V: TRBV15
D: NA
CDR3: CATSREGGAYEQYF
DNA: TGTGCCACCAGCAGAGAGGGGGGCGCGTACGAGCAGTACTTC

J: TRBJ2-5
size: many
V: TRBV2
D: TRBD2
CDR3: CASSRLAGLETQYF
DNA: TGTGCCAGCAGTCGACTAGCGGGGTTGGAGACCCAGTACTTC

J: TRBJ2-3
size: NA
V: TRBV9
D: NA
CDR3: CASSAETSDTQYF
DNA: TGTGCCAGCAGCGCCGAAACATCGGATACGCAGTATTTT

J: TRBJ2-1
size: NA
V: TRBV29-1
D: TRBD2
CDR3: CSALAGGSYNEQFF
DNA: TGCAGCGCCCTAGCGGGGGGCTCCTACAATGAGCAGTTCTTC

J: TRBJ2-3
size: NA
V: TRBV7-9
D: TRBD2
CDR3: CASSLGSGELDTQYF
DNA: TGTGCCAGCAGCTTGGGTAGCGGGGAACTAGATACGCAGTATTTT

J: TRBJ2-3
size: NA
V: TRBV11-2
D: NA
CDR3: CASSLDRTDTQYF
DNA: TGTGCCAGCAGCTTAGATAGAACAGATACGCAGTATTTT

J: TRBJ1-5
size: NA
V: TRBV30
D: NA
CDR3: CAWSVLWGANQPQHF
DNA: TGTGCCTGGAGTGTACTATGGGGGGCAAATCAGCCCCAGCATTTT

J: TRBJ2-7
size: NA
V: TRBV29-1
D: NA
CDR3: CSVGRRLDHEQYF
DNA: TGCAGCGTTGGACGTAGGCTTGACCACGAGCAGTACTTC

J: TRBJ1-5
size: NA
V: TRBV7-2
D: NA
CDR3: CASSLVGGNQPQHF
DNA: TGTGCCAGCAGCTTAGTGGGGGGTAATCAGCCCCAGCATTTT